The 7 T cell receptor beta chains in this list originate from one sample, sequenced in a study of PD-1 blockade in classical Hodgkin lymphoma. TCRdb keeps only in-frame clones here, not all; method: immunoSEQ multiplex PCR. Of about 32,000 clones listed, roughly four fifths were seen once; the top ten hold approximately 18%. As for time point: cycle 4 day 1 (C4D1), after five to seven weeks of nivolumab. Every patient experienced relapse after autologous stem cell transplantation, and brentuximab vedotin exposure varied. The material was peripheral blood mononuclear cells (PBMCs), obtained before the fourth cycle of nivolumab. These receptors originate from a human donor with classical Hodgkin lymphoma.

The chain is built from TRBV6-1 and TRBJ2-7, with 10 bases lining up with TRBD1. The CDR3 consists of 14 residues. Germline lookup yields CDR1 MNHNS and CDR2 SASEGT. The V segment lost 6 bases and the J segment 2 bases; nucleotides outside the gene matches: 4. The CDR3 spells CASSRTGGAYEQYF. The DNA for the CDR3 is TGTGCCAGCAGCCGGACAGGGGGTGCCTACGAGCAGTACTTC.

The chain combines TRBV30 with TRBJ1-1; the D gene is possibly TRBD1 (6 bases). Germline V gene lookup returns CDR1 GTSNPN and CDR2 SVGIG (reference sequence). This CDR3 has 14 residues. Deletions cut 2 bases from V and 4 bases from J, with 14 bases between. CDR3 in DNA: TGTGCCTGGAGTCTCTCCCTAGGGGGCACTGAAGCTTTCTTT. Translation gives CAWSLSLGGTEAFF.

The count of this clone is one. The rearrangement links TRBV7-2 to TRBJ2-2; TRBD1 might be the D (5 bases). Germline V gene data show CDR1 as SGHTA and CDR2 as FQGNSA. The CDR3 has 15 residues. The V end lost 3 bases, the J end lost 2 bases, and 10 bases lay between the germline ends. For the CDR3, the DNA is TGTGCCAGCAGCTTCACCAGGGTTAACACCGGGGAGCTGTTTTTT. Amino acids: CASSFTRVNTGELFF.

The chain joins TRBV4-1 to TRBJ2-7; no firm D call. V was cut by 8 bases and J by 6 bases, with 23 bases left in between. Germline V gives CDR1 MGHRA, CDR2 YSYEKL. The CDR3 is made up of 15 amino acids. The CDR3 bases are TGCGCCAGCGCAACTTACAACCTTGGATGGGGCGAGCAGTACTTC. Translated, it gives CASATYNLGWGEQYF.

This clone was picked up a small number of times. CDR3 sequence reads: CASSPRQLETQYF. The DNA of the CDR3 is TGTGCCAGCAGTCCCCGACAGCTAGAGACCCAGTACTTC. The chain combines TRBV6-6 with TRBJ2-5; TRBD1 is a possible D gene (5 bases). Germline V gene sequence: CDR1 MNHNY, CDR2 SVGAGI (reference sequence). The CDR3 runs 13 residues. Trimming took 5 bases from V and 4 from J, leaving 11 bases between them.

This chain connects TRBV4-2 to TRBJ1-5; D is perhaps TRBD1 (5 bases). There are 16 residues in the CDR3. Trimming took 0 bases from V and 2 from J, leaving 11 bases between them. Germline V gene sequence: CDR1 LGHNA, CDR2 YNFKEQ. CDR3 loop: CASSQEVQGGNQPQHF. The CDR3 nucleotides are TGTGCCAGCAGCCAAGAGGTGCAGGGCGGCAATCAGCCCCAGCATTTT.

V and J are TRBV6-1 and TRBJ2-7; 11 bases are a match to TRBD2. This CDR3 spans 19 amino acids. Germline-derived CDR1 and CDR2 are MNHNS and SASEGT. J gave up 5 bases and V 4 bases, and 19 bases lay outside the gene matches. The CDR3 here is CASSGALGTSGSFSHEQYF. The CDR3 coding sequence is TGTGCCAGCAGTGGGGCACTCGGGACTAGCGGCTCCTTTTCTCACGAGCAGTACTTC.